The present entry profiles one T cell receptor (beta chain) with its context. Antigen unknown. This sample stems from a study of CXCR3-negative and CXCR3-positive naive CD8 T cells. On the study more broadly: Across all libraries, TRB reads numbered roughly 140 million, with about 1.5 +/- 0.3 million in each library. Study-level points and caveats: Both naive subsets, CXCR3-negative and CXCR3-positive, displayed similar TRBV-TRBJ usage, unlike memory cells. CXCR3 levels fell partly with cryopreservation; most assays relied on fresh PBMCs.

5' RACE with UMI labels generated the TRB cDNA libraries. TCRdb re-called the 5' RACE reads, yielding one record per CDR3 amino acid sequence without DNA. Found here are about 48,000 distinct CDR3 sequences; the top ten clones hold 15%. In triplicate, each CD8+ T cell subset was sorted at 300,000 cells per replicate. Sequenced input: memory CD8+ T cells from blood. The sequence came from a human donor in good health. Some clones in this sample may be carry-over from other donors' samples.

The CDR3 sequence: CASSRRTRLGEFQETQYF. V and J are TRBV6-6 and TRBJ2-5; the TCRdb call, TRBD2, lacks DNA for checking. This CDR3 contains 18 residues. The germline V gene encodes CDR1 MNHNY and CDR2 SVGAGI (reference sequence).